This is a list of T cell receptor beta chains from one sample in a study of T cell responses to AZD1222 COVID-19 vaccine. TCRdb's copy holds only in-frame clones and misses some; the assay was immunoSEQ multiplex PCR. Altogether about 85,000 clones are present, 86% being singletons, with the ten largest covering approximately 7%. The specimen was peripheral blood, collected on day 0 of AZD1222 vaccination. These receptors were taken from an adult in good health. Both conserved end residues are part of each CDR3. A D gene is named only where the DNA matches it firmly. Part of the rows lack a size; the others show once, few, many or a class for expanded clones.

J gene | V gene | D gene | clone size | CDR3 protein | CDR3 DNA
TRBJ1-2 | TRBV27 | TRBD1 | . | CASSPGDRHNYGYTF | TGTGCCAGCAGCCCAGGGGACAGACATAACTATGGCTACACCTTC
TRBJ1-2 | TRBV4-3 | . | . | CASSQVVREGGYTF | TGCGCCAGCAGCCAAGTAGTCAGGGAAGGCGGCTACACCTTC
TRBJ1-2 | TRBV9 | . | few | CASSVLAGGYTF | TGTGCCAGCAGCGTACTCGCAGGGGGCTACACCTTC
TRBJ2-6 | TRBV11-2 | . | . | CATGLTVPGANVLTF | TGTGCCACCGGACTAACGGTTCCTGGGGCCAACGTCCTGACTTTC
TRBJ2-5 | TRBV5-1 | . | . | CASSALIGRAQETQYF | TGCGCCAGCAGCGCTCTAATCGGTAGGGCTCAAGAGACCCAGTACTTC
TRBJ1-5 | TRBV28 | . | . | CASSFPRGSNQPQHF | TGTGCCAGCAGTTTCCCCAGGGGAAGCAATCAGCCCCAGCATTTT
TRBJ2-3 | TRBV19 | . | . | CASGQGTVSTDTQYF | TGTGCCAGTGGCCAGGGGACGGTGAGCACAGATACGCAGTATTTT
TRBJ1-2 | TRBV6-5 | . | . | CASSYMGGAGGYTF | TGTGCCAGCAGTTACATGGGGGGCGCGGGCGGCTACACCTTC
TRBJ2-7 | TRBV6-5 | . | . | CASSQIYEQYF | TGTGCCAGCAGTCAGATCTACGAGCAGTACTTC
TRBJ2-2 | TRBV27 | . | . | CATRLATGELFF | TGTGCCACCCGCTTAGCCACCGGGGAGCTGTTTTTT
TRBJ2-1 | TRBV11-2 | TRBD2 | . | CASSLAPELAGGSEQFF | TGTGCCAGCAGCTTAGCCCCCGAACTAGCGGGAGGGTCTGAGCAGTTCTTC
TRBJ1-1 | TRBV28 | . | once | CATGFSHTEAFF | TGTGCTACAGGGTTCTCGCACACTGAAGCTTTCTTT
TRBJ2-1 | TRBV21-1 | . | . | CASSNLMSVGEQFF | TGTGCCAGCAGCAACCTGATGTCGGTTGGTGAGCAGTTCTTC
TRBJ2-3 | TRBV28 | . | . | CASSYGATDTQYF | TGTGCCAGCAGTTATGGGGCCACAGATACGCAGTATTTT
TRBJ2-4 | TRBV5-1 | . | . | CASSLMGTEGAKNIQYF | TGCGCCAGCAGCTTAATGGGCACCGAGGGAGCCAAAAACATTCAGTACTTC
TRBJ1-1 | TRBV19 | TRBD1 | once | CASSGQGSTEAFF | TGTGCCAGTAGTGGACAGGGGAGCACTGAAGCTTTCTTT